This T cell receptor beta chain was sequenced during a study of T cell clonotyping in hematopoietic cell transplantation. The time point is: recipient sample about 28 days before transplant, after cytoreduction. Study-level results: Pathologically expanded recipient clonotypes increased progressively from day 30 to day 180 as diversity fell.

Turning to this clone: Its antigen is as yet unknown.

V was clipped by 0 bases and J by 8 bases; unmatched bases: 13. Per germline, CDR1 SGHNT and CDR2 YYREEE (reference sequence). The CDR3 length is 16 residues. Clones were read by immunoSEQ multiplex PCR, and TCRdb kept only the in-frame ones, dropping some. The sample records 15,000 to 20,000 clones, about 80% being singletons. The chain has TRBV5-4 and TRBJ1-2; 7 bases map to TRBD1. The starting material was peripheral blood mononuclear cells, obtained before stem cell transplant. This receptor was taken from a man aged 55-75 years with acute myeloid leukemia. Some clones in this sample may be carry-over from other donors' samples. The CDR3 reads CASSLGQGVGVLGYTF. The CDR3 coding sequence is TGTGCCAGCAGCTTGGGACAGGGTGTGGGCGTCCTCGGCTACACCTTC.